These T cell receptor beta chains were read from a single sample in a study of T cells in Graves' hyperthyroidism and ophthalmopathy. A single record per CDR3 protein comes from TCRdb applying MiXCR to the multiplex PCR reads. The sample holds roughly 400,000 distinct CDR3 sequences, over 13% seen once. The material sequenced was blood. The receptors originated from a man in his fifties or sixties with Graves' ophthalmopathy. The CDR3 runs from the conserved cysteine through the conserved F or W. Fields, in order: J gene, V gene, clone size, D gene, CDR3 DNA, CDR3 protein. The D gene is left open where the match is weak. Only some rows state a clone size, as once, few, many or a class for expanded clones.

TRBJ2-7,TRBV25-1,-,-,TGTGCCAGCAGTGAATGGGACCACTACGAGCAGTACTTC,CASSEWDHYEQYF
TRBJ2-2,TRBV7-6,-,TRBD2,TGTGCCAGCAGCTTCACCGGGACTAGCGGGAGTTTGAACACCGGGGAGCTGTTTTTT,CASSFTGTSGSLNTGELFF
TRBJ2-1,TRBV9,few,-,TGTGCCAGCAGCGTAAACGCGGGGAGCTCCTACAATGAGCAGTTCTTC,CASSVNAGSSYNEQFF
TRBJ1-4,TRBV27,-,TRBD1,TGTGCCAGCAGGACCACCGGGGGGGACAGGGGCGGAAAACTGTTTTTT,CASRTTGGDRGGKLFF
TRBJ2-2,TRBV4-1,-,-,TGCGCCAGCAGCCAGCAGGGTGTCGACACCGGGGAGCTGTTTTTT,CASSQQGVDTGELFF
TRBJ2-3,TRBV15,many,-,TGTGCCACTTCTATAAACCCGGCAGATACGCAGTATTTT,CATSINPADTQYF
TRBJ1-2,TRBV4-2,many,TRBD1,TGTGCCAGCAGCCTGCAGGGGGTGGAGGTAACTAACTATGGCTACACCTTC,CASSLQGVEVTNYGYTF
TRBJ2-7,TRBV12-5,few,-,TGTGCTAGTGGGGGGCCCGCGTGGGAGCAGTACTTC,CASGGPAWEQYF
TRBJ2-2,TRBV12-3/TRBV12-4,few,TRBD2,TGTGCCAGCAGTTTGTCTAGCGGGATAAACACCGGGGAGCTGTTTTTT,CASSLSSGINTGELFF
TRBJ2-3,TRBV5-8,many,TRBD1,TGTGCCAGCAGCTTGGGGACAGGGGGCCCAGATACGCAGTATTTT,CASSLGTGGPDTQYF
TRBJ2-3,TRBV19,few,-,TGTGCCAGTAGTAGGGCGGGACCTAGCACAGATACGCAGTATTTT,CASSRAGPSTDTQYF
TRBJ2-7,TRBV10-3,-,TRBD2,TGTGCCATCAGTGAGCAACCCCTAGCGGACGAGCAGTACTTC,CAISEQPLADEQYF
TRBJ2-3,TRBV7-2,many,-,TGTGCCAGCAGCTTAGGGGGGTTGGGCGCAGATACGCAGTATTTT,CASSLGGLGADTQYF
TRBJ2-3,TRBV30,many,-,TGTGCCTGGAGTGTCGAGCGGATCACAGATACGCAGTATTTT,CAWSVERITDTQYF
TRBJ1-5,TRBV2,many,-,TGTGCCAGCAGTGAAGCGCTTCCGAATCAGCCCCAGCATTTT,CASSEALPNQPQHF
TRBJ2-1,TRBV3-1,many,-,TGTGCCAGCAGCCGAGGGGGGTCCTACAATGAGCAGTTCTTC,CASSRGGSYNEQFF